The 10 T cell receptor beta chains below come from one sample, sequenced in a study of human T cells and chemical hapten exposure. Documented time point: patch test 1, 2 weeks after DPC sensitization. Noted treatment: therapeutic diphenylcyclopropenone sensitization with weekly scalp DPC. MiXCR was run by TCRdb on the RACE reads, yielding one entry per CDR3 protein. The table shows more than 95,000 distinct CDR3 sequences, with 9% to 13% occurring only once. The sequences come from whole blood, collected in connection with sensitization to the hapten diphenylcyclopropenone (DPC). All receptors derive from a woman aged 45-59 years with alopecia areata. Some clones in this sample may be carry-over from other donors' samples.

This clonotype was counted once. Here the CDR3 reads CASSGGVEEQYF. The CDR3 region has the DNA TGTGCCAGCAGTGGGGGGGTTGAAGAGCAGTACTTC. The chain couples TRBV12-3 or TRBV12-4 to TRBJ2-7; 7 nucleotides match TRBD2. The CDR3 runs to 12 residues. V lost 5 bases, J lost 7 bases, and 5 bases stayed unmatched.

This clonotype was recorded a few times. The genes are TRBV5-1 and TRBJ1-1; D is unresolved. The CDR3 runs 13 residues. Germline CDR1 is SGHRS and CDR2 is YFSETQ. Between the trimmed V and J ends, which lost 3 bases and 6 bases, there was a span of 12 bases. CDR3 protein: CASSSGGGPEAFF. The CDR3 DNA follows: TGCGCCAGCAGCTCTGGCGGTGGGCCTGAAGCTTTCTTT.

The chain couples TRBV12-3 or TRBV12-4 to TRBJ2-4; tentatively, D is TRBD2 (7 bases). The germline V and J ends were trimmed by 5 bases and 3 bases, with 14 bases remaining between them. The CDR3 length is 15 residues. The CDR3 here is CASSGGGAYKNIQYF. The CDR3 nucleotides are TGTGCCAGCAGTGGAGGGGGGGCTTACAAAAACATTCAGTACTTC.

The table lists this clonotype with a count of one. The chain combines TRBV28 with TRBJ2-1; 7 nucleotides line up with TRBD2. The CDR3 contains 14 residues. Germline CDR1 and CDR2: MDHEN and SYDVKM. Unmatched junction bases numbered 19, after V lost 8 bases and J lost 15 bases. CDR3 loop: CASRAGGSGFVPFF. CDR3 DNA: TGTGCCAGCCGGGCTGGCGGGAGCGGGTTCGTTCCGTTCTTC.

This clonotype showed up many times. This chain links TRBV28 with TRBJ2-7; possible D gene TRBD2, 6 bases. The CDR3 consists of 15 residues. V lost 7 bases, J lost 3 bases, and 19 bases lay in between. The germline V gene has CDR1 MDHEN and CDR2 SYDVKM. The chain's CDR3 is CASTVEDPGVYEQYF. The CDR3 DNA is TGTGCCAGCACAGTAGAGGACCCGGGAGTCTACGAGCAGTACTTC.

This clonotype has at least ten counts. The chain recombines TRBV11-2 with TRBJ2-1, with 9 bases lining up with TRBD2. Unmatched junction bases numbered 14, after V lost 5 bases and J lost 12 bases. This CDR3 is built from 15 residues. Germline CDR1 is SGHAT and CDR2 is FQNNGV. The CDR3 sequence: CASSPAGGLRVGQFF. CDR3 sequence (DNA): TGTGCCAGCAGCCCCGCGGGAGGGCTCAGGGTGGGGCAGTTCTTC.

The chain links TRBV29-1 to TRBJ1-1; 7 positions match TRBD1. This CDR3 is 13 amino acids long. V lost 7 bases, J lost 8 bases, and 13 bases stayed unmatched. The germline V gene has CDR1 SQVTM and CDR2 ANQGSEA. The CDR3 sequence: CSAQKGDRAEAFF. Here the CDR3 DNA reads TGCAGCGCACAAAAAGGAGACAGGGCGGAAGCTTTCTTT.

This clonotype was picked up a small number of times. This chain uses TRBV29-1 with TRBJ2-3, with a tentative D call TRBD2 (6 bases). Germline CDR1 SQVTM, CDR2 ANQGSEA. The V and J ends lost 4 bases and 2 bases respectively, with 10 bases between them. The CDR3 spans 13 residues. CDR3 residues: CSVGGGFTDTQYF. The CDR3 region has the DNA TGCAGCGTTGGTGGAGGGTTCACAGATACGCAGTATTTT.

This clonotype was seen at least ten times. The rearrangement uses TRBV11-2 and TRBJ2-1, with D possibly TRBD2 on 6 matching bases. Trimming took 0 bases from V and 7 from J, leaving 19 bases between them. The CDR3 spans 17 residues. Germline CDR1 and CDR2: SGHAT and FQNNGV. CDR3 protein: CASSLELGGTARNEQFF. The CDR3 region has the DNA TGTGCCAGCAGCTTAGAGTTGGGCGGGACGGCGAGGAATGAGCAGTTCTTC.

This clonotype was observed a handful of times. The V and J genes are TRBV24-1 and TRBJ2-2, with 8 positions matching TRBD2. CDR3 length equals 14 residues. J gave up 6 bases and V 8 bases, and 7 bases lay outside the gene matches. The germline gives CDR1 KGHDR, CDR2 SFDVKD. The DNA for the CDR3 is TGTGCCACCACCCCGGGAGGGTCGCCCGGGGAGCTGTTTTTT. It encodes CATTPGGSPGELFF.